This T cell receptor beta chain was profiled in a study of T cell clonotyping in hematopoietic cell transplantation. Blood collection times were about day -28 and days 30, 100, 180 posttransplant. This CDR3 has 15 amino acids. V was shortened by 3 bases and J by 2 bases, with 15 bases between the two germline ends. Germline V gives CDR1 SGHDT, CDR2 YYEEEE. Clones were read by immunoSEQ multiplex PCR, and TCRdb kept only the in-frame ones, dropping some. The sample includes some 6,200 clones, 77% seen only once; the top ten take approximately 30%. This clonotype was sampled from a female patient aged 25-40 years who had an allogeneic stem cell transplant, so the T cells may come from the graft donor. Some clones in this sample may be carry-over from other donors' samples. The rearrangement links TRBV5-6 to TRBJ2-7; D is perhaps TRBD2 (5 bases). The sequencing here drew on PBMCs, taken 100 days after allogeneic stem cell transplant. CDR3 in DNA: TGTGCCAGCAGCTATCGGACTCCCGGGCCCTACGAGCAGTACTTC. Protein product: CASSYRTPGPYEQYF.